These T cell receptor beta chains were read from a single sample in a study of early T cells in non-severe SARS-CoV-2 infection. TCRdb reprocessed the 5' RACE reads via MiXCR and lists one record per CDR3 protein. This table holds approximately 71,000 distinct CDR3 sequences, roughly an eighth found once. The sample was whole blood. The receptors were gathered from an adult who was a healthcare worker with PCR-confirmed SARS-CoV-2 infection or an uninfected control (not recorded which). The CDR3 runs from the conserved cysteine through the conserved F or W.

J gene	V gene	CDR3 protein
TRBJ1-6	TRBV6-1	CASSEYRQGNSPLHF
TRBJ2-1	TRBV6-5	CASSYGVSYNEQFF
TRBJ1-1	TRBV12-3/TRBV12-4	CASSQGSGNTEAFF
TRBJ2-1	TRBV7-6	CASTPSLVSLNEQFF
TRBJ2-7	TRBV6-1	CASSEVGLSGEQYF
TRBJ2-7	TRBV27	CASSLGAGGREQYF
TRBJ1-2	TRBV4-3	CASSQDSQGQRIGYTF
TRBJ2-5	TRBV29-1	CSVDRGQETQYF
TRBJ1-5	TRBV20-1	CSAGLQGDWQPQHF
TRBJ1-5	TRBV24-1	CATSDSSDSNQPQHF
TRBJ1-1	TRBV7-9	CASSLVGTANTEAFF
TRBJ2-3	TRBV5-1	CASSLVLGETDTQYF
TRBJ1-4	TRBV7-2	CASSLEGQGNEKLFF
TRBJ2-3	TRBV29-1	CSARLVNPIDTQYF
TRBJ2-1	TRBV7-2	CASSLGRGGPGDEQFF
TRBJ2-3	TRBV20-1	CSARLFSGDTQYF
TRBJ1-1	TRBV12-3/TRBV12-4	CASSFSNTEAFF
TRBJ2-7	TRBV25-1	CASSTKGQGADEQYF
TRBJ2-3	TRBV7-2	CASSLVGTGSTDTQYF
TRBJ2-3	TRBV4-1	CASSPLGSGAFTDTQYF
TRBJ2-3	TRBV9	CASSVRRGRTDTQYF
TRBJ2-2	TRBV27	CASSPTRTGENTGELFF
TRBJ1-5	TRBV6-6	CASSYTGGGNQPQHF
TRBJ2-2	TRBV12-3/TRBV12-4	CASSLSNTGELFF
TRBJ2-6	TRBV6-5	CASRRGSGANVLTF
TRBJ2-3	TRBV19	CASSKTTDTQYF
TRBJ2-3	TRBV6-5	CASRSINTQYF
TRBJ2-4	TRBV28	CASSLWDSSLAKNIQYF
TRBJ2-3	TRBV7-7	CASSLGATADTQYF
TRBJ2-7	TRBV20-1	CSASDSGGTGEQYF
TRBJ1-4	TRBV5-5	CASSLGRVNEKLFF
TRBJ2-5	TRBV7-2	CASSPLRGQETQYF
TRBJ1-5	TRBV19	CASSIQAALNQPQHF
TRBJ2-1	TRBV2	CASTLVNEQFF
TRBJ2-3	TRBV5-4	CASSGGGSDYTDTQYF
TRBJ2-5	TRBV6-4	CASNARNSEETQYF
TRBJ1-1	TRBV7-6	CASSSDRTNTEAFF
TRBJ2-7	TRBV6-2/TRBV6-3	CASSGTILSGQYF
TRBJ2-3	TRBV18	CASSPPGDTQYF
TRBJ1-1	TRBV6-6	CASSYAVNTEAFF
TRBJ2-7	TRBV10-3	CAISPNNHEQYF
TRBJ2-5	TRBV29-1	CSAGPRQETQYF
TRBJ2-7	TRBV11-2	CASSLVELGHPYEQYF
TRBJ2-3	TRBV20-1	CSANRQGSTDTQYF
TRBJ2-1	TRBV11-2	CASSTTGGLYNEQFF
TRBJ2-3	TRBV24-1	CATSDSGHHPTDTQYF
TRBJ1-3	TRBV29-1	CSVADQNTIYF
TRBJ2-1	TRBV27	CASTGRTSVYNEQFF
TRBJ1-6	TRBV7-9	CASSSTRDSPLHF
TRBJ2-6	TRBV29-1	CSAVGDIGANVLTF
TRBJ2-7	TRBV6-2/TRBV6-3	CASSSWDSYEQYF
TRBJ2-3	TRBV7-6	CASSPLAVGDTQYF
TRBJ2-1	TRBV15	CATSRDILDLSSYNEQFF
TRBJ2-4	TRBV9	CASSLERDPYLAKNIQYF